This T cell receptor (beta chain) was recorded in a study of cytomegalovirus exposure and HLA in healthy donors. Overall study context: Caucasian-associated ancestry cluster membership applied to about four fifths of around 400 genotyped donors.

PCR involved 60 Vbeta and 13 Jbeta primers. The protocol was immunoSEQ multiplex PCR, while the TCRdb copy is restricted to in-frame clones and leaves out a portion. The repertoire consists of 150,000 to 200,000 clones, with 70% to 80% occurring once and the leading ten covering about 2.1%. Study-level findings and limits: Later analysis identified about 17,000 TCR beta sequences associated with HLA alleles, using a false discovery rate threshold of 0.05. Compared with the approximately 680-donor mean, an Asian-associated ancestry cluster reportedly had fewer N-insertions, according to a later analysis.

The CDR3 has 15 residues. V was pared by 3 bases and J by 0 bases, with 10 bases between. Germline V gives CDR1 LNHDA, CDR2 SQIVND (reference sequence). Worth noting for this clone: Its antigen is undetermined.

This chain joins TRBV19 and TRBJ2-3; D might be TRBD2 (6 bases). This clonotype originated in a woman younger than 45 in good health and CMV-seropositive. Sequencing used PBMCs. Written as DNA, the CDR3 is TGTGCCAGTAGTATGGGGCGGGATAGCACAGATACGCAGTATTTT. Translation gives CASSMGRDSTDTQYF.